What follows describes a single T cell receptor (beta chain). The antigen remains unidentified. This CDR3 spans 16 amino acids. V lost 2 bases and J lost 5; bases outside the gene matches: 8. Germline assignment: CDR1 SGHRS and CDR2 YFSETQ. The data belong to a study of blood T cells in healthy people across ages. Study summary: The capture of about one barcoded beta molecule per two T cells was achieved by template switching. Notes on the study in general: Estimates drawn from one million T cells were deemed to understate diversity. CMV status of donors was not determined, possibly confounding expanded clonotype changes.

The second PCR ran about 6 to 11 cycles with a sample-barcoded 5' primer and J-beta primers. Each CDR3 protein is one row after TCRdb ran MiXCR on the 5' RACE reads. The table includes about 1.4 million distinct CDR3 sequences, around 59% detected once. Sequencing was done on a sample of blood. The TCR was taken from a man aged 18 to 30 in good health. V usage is TRBV5-1 and J usage is TRBJ2-7, with 12 nucleotides matching TRBD1. CDR3 amino acids: CASSFGSGTGGDEQYF. The CDR3 DNA reads as TGCGCCAGCAGCTTTGGTTCCGGGACAGGGGGCGACGAGCAGTACTTC.